This T cell receptor beta chain came from a study of Graves' ophthalmopathy and Graves' hyperthyroidism. Pregnancy or lactation, uncontrolled infections and other autoimmune diseases were grounds for excluding patients. Researchers took RNA transcripts and amplified TCR beta CDR3 regions from them. An initial RT-PCR round employing HTBI primers preceded a second-round multiplex PCR. One entry per CDR3 protein results from TCRdb running MiXCR on the multiplex PCR reads. Of over a million distinct CDR3 sequences listed, less than 45% were seen once; the top ten hold over 8.5%. V shed 10 bases and J 7 bases; nucleotides not matched to a gene: 13. The CDR3 is 15 residues long. Germline assignment: CDR1 ENHRY and CDR2 SYGVKD. Notes on this clonotype: Antigen specificity is unknown.

Study-level results: Blood also carried most expanded thyroid clonotypes exceeding 0.001 frequency. Ophthalmopathy cases were distinguished from stable hyperthyroidism by a 13-signature model, reaching around 88% sensitivity and around 77% specificity.

Material: peripheral blood or thyroid tissue (not recorded which). The V and J genes are TRBV10-3 and TRBJ1-6, with 7 nucleotides matching TRBD1. The source is an adult man with Graves' hyperthyroidism. The CDR3 spells CASSYRQGGNSPLHF. The DNA of the CDR3 is TGTGCCAGCAGCTATCGACAGGGAGGGAATTCACCCCTCCACTTT.